The 12 T cell receptor beta chains reported below all come from one sample, sequenced in a study of Graves' ophthalmopathy and Graves' hyperthyroidism. RNA transcripts yielded amplified TCR beta CDR3 regions. Scientists carried out first-round RT-PCR using HTBI primers and then a second-round multiplex PCR. From the multiplex PCR reads, TCRdb called clonotypes with MiXCR, one entry per CDR3 protein. This sample has hundreds of thousands of distinct CDR3 sequences, with 20% to 25% found just once. The source material was peripheral blood. All receptors come from a woman aged 18-29 years with stable Graves' hyperthyroidism. Some clones in this sample may be carry-over from other donors' samples.

This rearrangement joins TRBV11-1 to TRBJ2-7; 11 nucleotides align to TRBD2. The length of the CDR3 is 16 residues. Looked up from germline, CDR1 is SGHAT and CDR2 is FQDESV (reference sequence). After removal of 4 bases from V and 6 bases from J, the junction contained 11 bases not matched to a gene. CDR3 in amino acids: CASSSKLAGVSGEQYF. The DNA of the CDR3 is TGTGCCAGCAGCTCCAAACTAGCGGGAGTATCTGGCGAGCAGTACTTC.

This clonotype was detected ten times or more. The chain has TRBV6-5 and TRBJ2-7, with D possibly TRBD2 on 6 matching bases. Germline CDR1 and CDR2: MNHEY and SVGAGI. The CDR3 contains 14 residues. V was pared by 6 bases and J by 0 bases, with 12 bases between. The CDR3 DNA reads TGTGCCAGCAGAGGGACTCCCAACTCCTACGAGCAGTACTTC. This codes for CASRGTPNSYEQYF.

The V call is TRBV18, the J call TRBJ1-5; D remains unclear. CDR3 length: 15 amino acids. CDR1 is KGHSH and CDR2 is LQKENI in the germline V gene. The V and J ends lost 2 bases and 4 bases respectively, with 12 bases between them. The CDR3 region has the DNA TGTGCCAGCTCACCAGACGAATCACGTAATCAGCCCCAGCATTTT. It is translated as CASSPDESRNQPQHF.

This clonotype was seen only a few times. The chain uses TRBV30 and TRBJ1-1, with D perhaps TRBD1 (5 bases). The CDR3 consists of 12 residues. Germline V gene lookup returns CDR1 GTSNPN and CDR2 SVGIG (reference sequence). Trimming took 7 bases from V and 6 from J, leaving 15 bases between them. The CDR3 DNA sequence: TGTGCCTTGGAACGACAGCCTTCTGAAGCTTTCTTT. Its translation is CALERQPSEAFF.

The chain uses TRBV28 and TRBJ1-5; 7 nucleotides align to TRBD1. This CDR3 is 13 amino acids long. Per germline, CDR1 MDHEN and CDR2 SYDVKM. After removal of 3 bases from V and 9 bases from J, the junction contained 5 bases not matched to a gene. In DNA form, the CDR3 reads TGTGCCAGCAGTTTGACAGGGCGTTGGCCCCAGCATTTT. This encodes CASSLTGRWPQHF.

This clonotype occurred many times. The chain recombines TRBV20-1 with TRBJ2-5; 7 positions agree with TRBD1. The CDR3 extends over 13 amino acids. V shed 3 bases and J 2 bases; nucleotides not matched to a gene: 3. CDR1 is DFQATT, CDR2 SNEGSKA, per germline (reference sequence). CDR3 bases: TGCAGTGCTAGGGGCAGGGGGCAAGAGACCCAGTACTTC. Translation gives CSARGRGQETQYF.

This clonotype was seen many times. This chain links TRBV30 with TRBJ1-5; D unclear. CDR3 length: 14 amino acids. Germline CDR1 reads GTSNPN; CDR2 reads SVGIG (reference sequence). The germline V and J ends were trimmed by 1 base and 0 bases, with 7 bases remaining between them. The CDR3 sequence: CAWSDRRSNQPQHF. In DNA, the CDR3 is TGTGCCTGGAGTGATCGCCGTAGCAATCAGCCCCAGCATTTT.

The count of this clonotype is one. The chain uses TRBV6-2 or TRBV6-3 and TRBJ2-5; D gene uncertain. The CDR3 totals 13 residues. Germline V gene lookup returns CDR1 MNHEY and CDR2 SVGEGT. V lost 7 bases to trimming and J lost 4 bases, with 13 bases between them. The CDR3 loop is CASISPYRETQYF. The CDR3 DNA follows: TGTGCCAGCATTTCCCCGTATCGAGAGACCCAGTACTTC.

As regards this clonotype: A single base separates this from a much larger clone, so it may be a read error. The final CDR3 position lacks the conserved phenylalanine or tryptophan, pointing to a likely read error. The CDR3 loop reads CASSLPGGPLNTGELFL. CDR3 nucleotides: TGTGCCAGCAGCTTACCGGGGGGGCCGTTAAACACCGGGGAGCTGTTTTTG. The rearrangement joins TRBV7-2 to TRBJ2-2; TRBD2 matches at 8 bases. The V and J ends lost 2 bases and 2 bases, in that order; junction bases with no gene match: 7. CDR1 is SGHTA, CDR2 FQGNSA, per germline. This CDR3 has 17 amino acids.

In its sample, this clonotype was seen many times. This sequence joins TRBV11-2 and TRBJ2-5; D is undetermined. There are 13 residues in the CDR3. V was pared by 6 bases and J by 1 base, with 9 bases between. Germline CDR1 is SGHAT and CDR2 is FQNNGV. CDR3 amino acids: CASSLPAQETQYF. The DNA of the CDR3 is TGTGCCAGCAGTTTACCCGCCCAAGAGACCCAGTACTTC.

This clonotype was counted many times. The chain combines TRBV20-1 with TRBJ1-1; D not certain. This CDR3 is built from 15 residues. From germline, CDR1 is DFQATT and CDR2 SNEGSKA (reference sequence). V lost 0 bases to trimming and J lost 1 base, with 12 bases between them. CDR3: CSARDRGKGNTEAFF. The CDR3 DNA sequence: TGCAGTGCTAGAGATCGCGGTAAGGGGAACACTGAAGCTTTCTTT.

In its sample, this clonotype was seen many times. The chain combines TRBV11-2 with TRBJ1-2; D remains ambiguous. Germline V gene sequence: CDR1 SGHAT, CDR2 FQNNGV. Trimming stripped 10 bases from V and 3 bases from J, with 15 bases between. This CDR3 spans 13 amino acids. CDR3: CATYRRADYGYTF. CDR3 sequence (DNA): TGTGCCACCTATAGGAGGGCAGACTATGGCTACACCTTC.